These 15 T cell receptor beta chains originate from one sample sequenced in a study of sequential checkpoint blockade in melanoma. Only in-frame clones appear in the TCRdb table, and some are missing; sequencing was by immunoSEQ multiplex PCR. This table has a few hundred clones, 20% to 30% appearing once. Treatment denoted: randomized to nivolumab then ipilimumab (arm A) or the reverse (arm B). This sample comprised tumor tissue (inferred from file names), obtained from a patient given nivolumab and ipilimumab in sequence. The source of these receptors is a human donor with melanoma.

The chain joins TRBV14 to TRBJ2-7; TRBD1 agrees at 7 bases. V gave up 0 bases and J gave up 3 bases; unmatched junction bases: 5. This CDR3 comprises 15 residues. In germline, CDR1 is SGHDN, CDR2 FVKESK. The CDR3 sequence: CASSQDSGTDYEQYF. The CDR3, as DNA: TGTGCCAGCAGCCAAGATTCCGGGACAGACTACGAGCAGTACTTC. The whole variable domain, filled in from reference TRBV14 and TRBJ2-7, reads EAGVTQFPSHSVIEKGQTVTLRCDPISGHDNLYWYRRVMGKEIKFLLHFVKESKQDESGMPNNRFLAERTGGTYSTLKVQPAELEDSGVYFCASSQDSGTDYEQYFGPGTRLTVT.

The chain couples TRBV19 to TRBJ2-3; 13 positions match TRBD2. Germline loops: CDR1 LNHDA, CDR2 SQIVND (reference sequence). Unmatched junction bases numbered 5, after V lost 6 bases and J lost 2 bases. The CDR3 contains 16 residues. CDR3 bases: TGTGCCAGTAGCTTCGGGACTAGCGGGGCCACAGATACGCAGTATTTT. Translating gives CASSFGTSGATDTQYF. The variable domain in full, completed from reference TRBV19 and TRBJ2-3, reads DGGITQSPKYLFRKEGQNVTLSCEQNLNHDAMYWYRQDPGQGLRLIYYSQIVNDFQKGDIAEGYSVSREKKESFPLTVTSAQKNPTAFYLCASSFGTSGATDTQYFGPGTRLTVL.

This clone is judged large (0.1 to 1%). The chain links TRBV6-8 to TRBJ1-2; 8 nucleotides line up with TRBD1. The CDR3 covers 15 residues. J gave up 3 bases and V 2 bases, and 5 bases lay outside the gene matches. In germline, CDR1 is MNHGY, CDR2 SAAAGT. This CDR3 reads CASSYGQGEYYGYTF. The DNA of the CDR3 is TGTGCCAGCAGTTACGGACAGGGAGAGTACTATGGCTACACCTTC.

The chain links TRBV11-3 to TRBJ1-2; perhaps TRBD1 as D (5 bases). This CDR3 has 16 amino acids. Per germline, CDR1 SGHNT and CDR2 YENEEA. The ends were cut back, 6 bases at V and 4 bases at J, with 21 bases in the middle. DNA of the CDR3: TGTGCCAGCAGGACCTTTTATGGGGGACGGAGCTATGGCTACACCTTC. Its protein is CASRTFYGGRSYGYTF.

The CDR3 is CAGGGNYNSPLHF. The CDR3, as DNA: TGTGCCGGGGGGGGGAACTATAATTCACCCCTCCACTTT. J is TRBJ1-6 and V is TRBV25-1, with D possibly TRBD1 on 5 matching bases. Looked up from germline, CDR1 is MGHDK and CDR2 is SYGVNS. The CDR3 has 13 amino acids. V lost 11 bases and J 3 bases, leaving 11 bases between the germline ends.

This chain uses TRBV11-3 with TRBJ1-6, with D possibly matching TRBD1 (6 bases). V was pared by 2 bases and J by 6 bases, with 11 bases between. Germline V CDR1 and CDR2: SGHNT, YENEEA. The CDR3 is 15 residues long. DNA of the CDR3: TGTGCCAGCAGCTTACTAACAGGGACTAATTCACCCCTCCACTTT. This gives the protein CASSLLTGTNSPLHF.

The genes are TRBV14 and TRBJ2-1, with TRBD2 matching 12 bases. Germline trimming cut 4 bases from V and 8 bases from J; bases unmatched to any gene: 12. Germline V gene lookup returns CDR1 SGHDN and CDR2 FVKESK. This CDR3 spans 17 amino acids. The DNA for the CDR3 is TGTGCCAGCAGCCTGACCTTGACTAGCGGGGGTGTAGATGAGCAGTTCTTC. Encoded protein: CASSLTLTSGGVDEQFF. The variable domain in full, completed from reference TRBV14 and TRBJ2-1, reads EAGVTQFPSHSVIEKGQTVTLRCDPISGHDNLYWYRRVMGKEIKFLLHFVKESKQDESGMPNNRFLAERTGGTYSTLKVQPAELEDSGVYFCASSLTLTSGGVDEQFFGPGTRLTVL.

This clone is deemed large. This chain joins TRBV9 and TRBJ2-3; D tentatively reads TRBD1 or TRBD2 (6 bases each). CDR3 size: 17 residues. V was trimmed by 4 bases and J by 4 bases, leaving 22 bases between them. Germline V CDR1 and CDR2: SGDLS, YYNGEE. CDR3 DNA sequence: TGTGCCAGCAGCATCCCTCTCGGGGGCGGAGAAGCAGATACGCAGTATTTT. As protein: CASSIPLGGGEADTQYF.

This clone is categorized as large. The V gene is TRBV7-6, the J gene TRBJ2-7; possible D gene TRBD1, 5 bases. V lost 5 bases to trimming and J lost 4 bases, with 15 bases between them. The CDR3 is made up of 14 amino acids. Germline assignment: CDR1 SGHVS and CDR2 FNYEAQ. The CDR3 sequence is CASSHSDSPYEQYF. The CDR3 DNA follows: TGTGCCAGCAGCCATTCCGACAGCCCTTACGAGCAGTACTTC.

The chain is built from TRBV6-8 and TRBJ2-1; 9 nucleotides line up with TRBD2. Germline-derived CDR1 and CDR2 are MNHGY and SAAAGT. CDR3 length: 16 amino acids. V was clipped by 0 bases and J by 5 bases; unmatched bases: 5. Written as DNA, the CDR3 is TGTGCCAGCAGTTACTCTAGCGGGGGATTAAACAATGAGCAGTTCTTC. Translated: CASSYSSGGLNNEQFF.

The rearrangement uses TRBV6-8 and TRBJ2-7, with D possibly being TRBD2 (6 bases). The CDR3 contains 16 residues. The V end was cut by 5 bases, the J end by 4 bases, with 21 bases between. The germline gives CDR1 MNHGY, CDR2 SAAAGT. The DNA of the CDR3 is TGTGCCAGCAGTGCCGAGATCGGGGGTGAAGATTACGAGCAGTACTTC. Translation gives CASSAEIGGEDYEQYF.

The chain recombines TRBV5-1 with TRBJ2-1; D unclear. Trimming pared 3 bases from V and 3 bases from J, leaving 13 bases between. The CDR3 is 15 amino acids. Looked up from germline, CDR1 is SGHRS and CDR2 is YFSETQ. The CDR3 bases are TGCGCCAGCAGCTCCTCGTGGATCGGCTACAATGAGCAGTTCTTC. Residues: CASSSSWIGYNEQFF.

In its sample, this clone is hyperexpanded (1% or more). The chain joins TRBV6-8 to TRBJ2-7; D unresolved. The V gene lost 10 bases and the J gene lost 2 bases, with 15 bases spanning the gap. From germline, CDR1 is MNHGY and CDR2 SAAAGT. The CDR3 runs 13 residues. The CDR3 reads CAIRISPTYEQYF. Here the CDR3 DNA reads TGTGCCATCAGGATTAGCCCCACCTACGAGCAGTACTTC.

This sequence joins TRBV11-3 and TRBJ2-7; TRBD2 aligns across 7 bases. V dropped 5 bases and J dropped 1; count of bases not matched to a gene: 8. This CDR3 has 15 amino acids. Germline V gives CDR1 SGHNT, CDR2 YENEEA. CDR3: CASSASGLGSYEQYF. CDR3 nucleotide sequence: TGTGCCAGCAGCGCGTCCGGACTAGGATCCTACGAGCAGTACTTC.

This clone was counted only a few times. The chain carries TRBV9 and TRBJ2-7; TRBD1 aligns across 8 bases. V trimming: 3 bases; J trimming: 3 bases; junction bases outside the gene matches: 8. Germline lookup yields CDR1 SGDLS and CDR2 YYNGEE. This CDR3 is 15 amino acids long. CDR3 DNA sequence: TGTGCCAGCAGCGCCGCAGGGGGCGTTAGCTACGAGCAGTACTTC. Protein product: CASSAAGGVSYEQYF.